This T cell receptor (beta chain) was found in a study of blood T cells in healthy people across ages. General observations from the study: TCR beta diversity was tightly associated with the proportion of naive T cells. Expanded clonotype changes were possibly confounded by unknown donor CMV status.

A second PCR of 7 to 11 cycles used a sample-barcoded 5' primer and a J-beta primer mix. TCRdb re-called the 5' RACE reads through MiXCR, storing one row per CDR3 protein. The sample lists 1.5 million to 2 million distinct CDR3 sequences; about 50% were seen once. This CDR3 comprises 12 residues. Looked up from germline, CDR1 is ENHRY and CDR2 is SYGVKD. V lost 3 bases, J lost 4 bases, and 4 bases lay in between. A word on this clonotype: What it binds is unknown.

This TCR was sampled from a woman aged 40 to 50 in good health. J is TRBJ2-1 and V is TRBV10-3; D is unclear. The sequencing sample was made of blood. CDR3 protein: CAISEPYNEQFF. The CDR3 bases are TGTGCCATCAGTGAACCATACAATGAGCAGTTCTTC.